Each of the 20 T cell receptor beta chains below was sequenced from the same sample in a study of identical twins. TCRdb analysed the 5' RACE reads with MiXCR anew, one entry per CDR3 protein. The repertoire includes around 530,000 distinct CDR3 sequences, 12% to 15% of them detected once, and nearly 0.45% sits in the top ten. The same sample was also studied in work on yellow fever vaccine responses in identical twins.

The sample was CD4+ T cells sorted from blood. The origin of the receptors is a woman under 30 in good health.

V and J are TRBV6-5 and TRBJ2-5; a weak D match, TRBD2 (6 bases). The germline gives CDR1 MNHEY, CDR2 SVGAGI. The length of the CDR3 is 14 residues. V dropped 1 base and J dropped 2 bases, with 8 bases sitting between them. The CDR3 is CASSYLAEQETQYF. In DNA form, the CDR3 reads TGTGCCAGCAGTTACTTAGCGGAACAAGAGACCCAGTACTTC.

This clonotype was counted between two and nine times. V usage is TRBV7-7 and J usage is TRBJ2-3; 10 bases align to TRBD2. There are 16 residues in the CDR3. In germline, CDR1 is SSHAT, CDR2 FNYEAQ (reference sequence). V lost 1 base, J lost 6 bases, and 7 bases stayed unmatched. CDR3: CASSLGNSGRLDTQYF. CDR3 in DNA: TGTGCCAGCAGCTTAGGAAATAGCGGGAGGTTGGATACGCAGTATTTT.

This chain links TRBV2 with TRBJ2-1; TRBD2 matches 8 bases. Germline CDR1 is SNHLY and CDR2 is FYNNEI. The V gene end was trimmed by 6 bases and the J gene end by 9 bases; junction bases not matched to a gene: 16. This CDR3 spans 16 amino acids. CDR3 nucleotide sequence: TGTGCCAGCAGCCATGGGTGGGGACTAGATAACCCTGAGCAGTTCTTC. Protein: CASSHGWGLDNPEQFF.

This clonotype was detected only a few times. This chain joins TRBV2 and TRBJ2-1, with D perhaps assigned TRBD1 or TRBD2 (5 bases each). Trimming shortened V by 1 base and J by 8 bases, and 18 bases separated the two germline ends. Germline V lookup: CDR1 SNHLY, CDR2 FYNNEI. The CDR3 length is 16 residues. The CDR3 nucleotides read TGTGCCAGCAGTGAAGTAGATAGTGGGACGAGGGATGAGCAGTTCTTC. Translated: CASSEVDSGTRDEQFF.

This clonotype was recorded a few times. The chain carries TRBV7-3 and TRBJ2-5, with D possibly matching TRBD2 (6 bases). Germline CDR1 SGHTA, CDR2 FQGTGA. This CDR3 comprises 16 residues. The V and J ends lost 4 bases and 1 base respectively, with 16 bases between them. The CDR3 DNA reads TGTGCCAGCAGCTCGGGGGTCCTAGCGAGCCAAGAGACCCAGTACTTC. As protein: CASSSGVLASQETQYF.

The CDR3 loop reads CSAREGGLREQFF. As DNA, the CDR3 is TGCAGTGCTAGAGAGGGGGGTTTGAGGGAGCAGTTCTTC. This chain joins TRBV20-1 and TRBJ2-1; the D gene is possibly TRBD2 (6 bases). V was cut by 0 bases and J by 10 bases, with 13 bases left in between. Germline CDR1 reads DFQATT; CDR2 reads SNEGSKA (reference sequence). The CDR3 length is 13 residues.

This chain links TRBV4-2 with TRBJ2-2; perhaps TRBD1 as D (5 bases). The length of the CDR3 is 16 residues. V lost 2 bases, J lost 0 bases, and 10 bases lay in between. Germline V lookup: CDR1 LGHNA, CDR2 YNFKEQ. Written as DNA, the CDR3 is TGTGCCAGCAGCCAACCCAGGGATACGAACACCGGGGAGCTGTTTTTT. Its protein product is CASSQPRDTNTGELFF.

This clonotype was seen a few times. J is TRBJ2-5 and V is TRBV5-6; D gene unclear. This CDR3 has 13 amino acids. With 4 bases removed from V and 3 bases from J, the gap between germline ends came to 10 bases. Germline V CDR1 and CDR2: SGHDT, YYEEEE. In nucleotides, the CDR3 is TGTGCCAGCAGCCCTTGGACGGAAGAGACCCAGTACTTC. This codes for CASSPWTEETQYF.

The chain has TRBV5-1 and TRBJ2-7, with a weak D call TRBD2 (5 bases). Germline lookup yields CDR1 SGHRS and CDR2 YFSETQ. V lost 4 bases, J lost 4 bases, and 15 bases lay in between. The CDR3 is made up of 14 amino acids. The CDR3, as DNA: TGCGCCAGCAGCGACTATCCCGGGTCTTACGAGCAGTACTTC. Translation gives CASSDYPGSYEQYF.

The chain employs TRBV18 and TRBJ1-1; D uncertain. The CDR3 consists of 13 residues. Looked up from germline, CDR1 is KGHSH and CDR2 is LQKENI. V gave up 0 bases and J gave up 7 bases, with 9 bases separating them. CDR3 sequence: CASSPPGLGEAFF. In DNA form, the CDR3 reads TGTGCCAGCTCACCACCGGGATTGGGTGAAGCTTTCTTT.

This clonotype occurred a few times. J is TRBJ2-3 and V is TRBV7-2, with TRBD2 matching over 12 bases. The CDR3 runs 16 residues. The V gene's germline CDR1 is SGHTA and CDR2 FQGNSA. Trimming at V came to 4 bases and at J to 2 bases, leaving 4 bases not matched to a gene. CDR3 coding DNA: TGTGCCAGCAGCTCGACTAGCGGGAGACCCACAGATACGCAGTATTTT. Translated, it gives CASSSTSGRPTDTQYF.

This clonotype was counted only a few times. This sequence joins TRBV5-1 and TRBJ2-7; D ambiguous. Deletions cut 0 bases from V and 2 bases from J, with 12 bases between. The CDR3 totals 15 residues. Germline lookup yields CDR1 SGHRS and CDR2 YFSETQ. CDR3 residues: CASSLVPDQAYEQYF. As DNA, the CDR3 is TGCGCCAGCAGCTTGGTTCCGGACCAAGCCTACGAGCAGTACTTC.

The chain carries TRBV19 and TRBJ1-1, with a weak D call TRBD1 (6 bases). Trimming stripped 7 bases from V and 0 bases from J, with 9 bases between. This CDR3 has 13 amino acids. Germline assignment: CDR1 LNHDA and CDR2 SQIVND (reference sequence). As DNA, the CDR3 is TGTGCCAGTATTCAGGGGTTGAACACTGAAGCTTTCTTT. Its translation: CASIQGLNTEAFF. The variable domain in full, completed from reference TRBV19 and TRBJ1-1, reads DGGITQSPKYLFRKEGQNVTLSCEQNLNHDAMYWYRQDPGQGLRLIYYSQIVNDFQKGDIAEGYSVSREKKESFPLTVTSAQKNPTAFYLCASIQGLNTEAFFGQGTRLTVV.

The sample holds a few counts of this clonotype. The rearrangement links TRBV10-3 to TRBJ2-3; TRBD2 is a possible D gene (6 bases). V was cut by 7 bases and J by 6 bases, with 17 bases left in between. Germline values: CDR1 ENHRY, CDR2 SYGVKD. This CDR3 spans 14 amino acids. The CDR3 DNA follows: TGTGCCATCAATCTGGGACTCGGCGTGGATACGCAGTATTTT. The encoded protein is CAINLGLGVDTQYF.

There are a few counts of this clonotype. The chain recombines TRBV6-6 with TRBJ2-7; D unclear. Trimming pared 5 bases from V and 0 bases from J, leaving 5 bases between. Germline V CDR1 and CDR2: MNHNY, SVGAGI (reference sequence). This CDR3 region has 12 residues. The CDR3 reads CASSGNSYEQYF. CDR3 sequence (DNA): TGTGCCAGCAGTGGAAACTCCTACGAGCAGTACTTC.

This clonotype was recorded a few times. This chain uses TRBV5-5 with TRBJ2-1; TRBD2 matches 12 bases. The CDR3 sequence is 16 residues long. Germline lookup yields CDR1 SGHKS and CDR2 YYEKEE (reference sequence). V gave up 4 bases and J gave up 6 bases; unmatched junction bases: 8. Written as DNA, the CDR3 is TGTGCCAGCAGCCTCGGACTAGCGGGATTAGGCAATGAGCAGTTCTTC. Its translation: CASSLGLAGLGNEQFF. The entire variable domain, with the rest obtained from reference TRBV5-5 and TRBJ2-1, is as follows: DAGVTQSPTHLIKTRGQQVTLRCSPISGHKSVSWYQQVLGQGPQFIFQYYEKEERGRGNFPDRFSARQFPNYSSELNVNALLLGDSALYLCASSLGLAGLGNEQFFGPGTRLTVL.

J is TRBJ2-7 and V is TRBV10-3; possible D gene TRBD1, 5 bases. Looked up from germline, CDR1 is ENHRY and CDR2 is SYGVKD. V was trimmed by 6 bases and J by 0 bases, leaving 15 bases between them. The CDR3 has 15 residues. The CDR3 loop is CAIRDPTESSYEQYF. For the CDR3, the DNA is TGTGCCATCAGGGACCCGACAGAGAGCTCCTACGAGCAGTACTTC.

The V and J genes are TRBV28 and TRBJ2-1; TRBD2 agrees at 10 bases. CDR1 and CDR2 (germline): MDHEN, SYDVKM. V lost 5 bases to trimming and J lost 6 bases; unmatched junction nucleotides: 7. This CDR3 comprises 15 residues. In DNA form, the CDR3 reads TGTGCCAGCAGTCCCGCGGGACTAGCGACCAATGAGCAGTTCTTC. It yields the protein CASSPAGLATNEQFF.

This clonotype was found a few times. The chain couples TRBV29-1 to TRBJ1-1, with TRBD1 as a possible D gene (5 bases). V lost 6 bases to trimming and J lost 0 bases, with 17 bases between them. Germline V gives CDR1 SQVTM, CDR2 ANQGSEA. The CDR3 loop spans 15 amino acids. The CDR3 DNA is TGCAGCGTCCGCCCGGGACCCTTTTTGAACACTGAAGCTTTCTTT. It specifies CSVRPGPFLNTEAFF.

This clonotype was observed a handful of times. The genes are TRBV28 and TRBJ2-1; 11 bases align to TRBD2. Germline V lookup: CDR1 MDHEN, CDR2 SYDVKM. The CDR3 covers 20 residues. V gave up 5 bases and J gave up 4 bases; unmatched junction bases: 19. CDR3 nucleotides: TGTGCCAGCAGTCCAAGACTAGCGGGAACGACTCGCTTCATATACAATGAGCAGTTCTTC. Translating gives CASSPRLAGTTRFIYNEQFF.